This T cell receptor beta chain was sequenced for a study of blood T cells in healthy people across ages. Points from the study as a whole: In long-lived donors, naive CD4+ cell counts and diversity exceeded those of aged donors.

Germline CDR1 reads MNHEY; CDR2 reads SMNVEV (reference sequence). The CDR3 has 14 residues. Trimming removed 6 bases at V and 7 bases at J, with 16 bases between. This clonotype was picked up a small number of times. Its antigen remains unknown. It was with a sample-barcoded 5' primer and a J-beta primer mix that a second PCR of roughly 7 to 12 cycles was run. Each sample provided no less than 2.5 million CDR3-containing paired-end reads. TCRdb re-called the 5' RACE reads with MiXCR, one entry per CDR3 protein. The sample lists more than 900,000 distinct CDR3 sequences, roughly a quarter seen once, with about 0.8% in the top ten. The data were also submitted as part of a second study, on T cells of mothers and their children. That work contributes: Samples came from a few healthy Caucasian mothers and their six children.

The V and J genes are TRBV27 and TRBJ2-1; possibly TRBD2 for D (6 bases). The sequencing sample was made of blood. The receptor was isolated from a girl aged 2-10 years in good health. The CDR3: CASRRTTPMNEQFF. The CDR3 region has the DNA TGTGCCAGCAGAAGGACTACCCCAATGAATGAGCAGTTCTTC.